This T cell receptor (beta chain) came from a study of T cell responses to AZD1222 COVID-19 vaccine (TCRdb year 2021). Looking at the study overall: AZD1222 recipients with second doses at about 4 weeks or about 12 weeks were pooled, because spike-specific TCR depth and breadth did not differ between schedules. A total of around 240 trial participants underwent TCR sequencing, of whom 200 to 220 received two doses of AZD1222 and around 26 received two doses of the MenACWY control vaccine. Trial participants were enrolled into age subgroups of 18-55, 56-69 and 70-plus years, which contained about 150, 28 and 57 TCR-sequenced participants, respectively.

Beyond this particular receptor, the publication reports: In the small 56-69-year group, the increase in depth fell short of significance, most likely because of low power. The vaccine-associated CD4 TCRs covered the entire spike protein, and the dominant responses fell in regions 160-218 and 743-854. After two AZD1222 doses, both the breadth and the depth of spike-specific TCRs were significantly higher than at day 0 and than in MenACWY recipients. Participants were mostly white British and included more females than males, and it was suggested by the authors that clonal diversity may have been underestimated. Because no day 14 peak-response samples were available, repertoires were characterized only after the peak T cell response. Conclusions about previously exposed vaccinees were limited because only six or seven AZD1222 recipients were SARS-CoV-2 seropositive at baseline. Reportedly, almost half of the unique spike-specific TCRs recognized epitopes lying outside the regions that are mutated in the B.1.351 and B.1.1.7 variants.

The time point tag for this specimen amounts to: baseline before first vaccination. Vaccinee samples came from UK trials COV001 and COV002, including a single-blind randomized controlled phase 2/3 trial of AZD1222 (ChAdOx1 nCoV-19) in healthy adults. For TCRbeta chain sequencing, PBMC samples from trial participants were taken at day 0 and at day 28 after the second dose. In the case of this clone: Its recognized antigen is unknown. It has no much larger one-base neighbor in the sample; base qualities were not kept.

The CDR3 regions of human TCRbeta chains were subjected to immunosequencing. The authors' pipeline ran thus. TCRs in the repertoires were compared against a reference library of SARS-CoV-2-specific TCRs that had been generated with the MIRA antigen-specificity platform. Breadth meant the fraction of unique TCRs that were SARS-CoV-2-associated, whereas depth meant the fraction of total T cells that were SARS-CoV-2-associated. Each spike-specific TCR was assigned to its reactive spike region and to a CD4 or CD8 class using the MIRA data. Log10-transformed breadth and depth values were compared by one-way ANOVA with Sidak's multiple comparisons tests. TCRdb stores this immuneACCESS table with in-frame sequences only. Part of the clones is absent; in the studies checked, under half of the shortfall reflects unresolved V genes, and no reason is known for the rest. That table furnishes V, J and clone size, whereas the DNA furnished D and trimming. This sample is represented by 100,000 or so clones; around nine tenths of them were singletons. The leading ten clones occupy 1.3% of the sample.

CDR3 length: 18 amino acids, cysteine to phenylalanine. Only the CDR3 DNA stays, 54 bases, in frame from base 1. V is pruned by 5 bases and J by 4 bases, leaving 11 bases of the junction without a gene match. CDR1 and CDR2 were assigned from the germline V gene as SGHAT and FQNNGV. The material was peripheral blood, obtained on day 0 of AZD1222 vaccination. The chain uses TRBV11-2 and TRBJ2-6; TRBD1 aligns with 10 central bases. The receptor was derived from an adult in good health. The CDR3 region has the sequence CASSPQGTGARGANVLTF. The sequenced DNA is TGTGCCAGCAGCCCTCAGGGGACAGGGGCGAGAGGGGCCAACGTCCTGACTTTC. Joined to the reference TRBV11-2 and TRBJ2-6 proteins, this CDR3 gives the full variable domain: EAGVAQSPRYKIIEKRQSVAFWCNPISGHATLYWYQQILGQGPKLLIQFQNNGVVDDSQLPKDRFSAERLKGVDSTLKIQPAKLEDSAVYLCASSPQGTGARGANVLTFGAGSRLTVL.